This T cell receptor beta chain is from a study of blood T cells in healthy people across ages. Overall study findings and caveats: Long-lived and aged donors differed, with more naive CD4+ cells and higher diversity in the long-lived.

For the second PCR, which ran for about 7 to 12 cycles, a sample-barcoded 5' primer and a J-beta primer mix were used. TCRdb processed the 5' RACE reads anew with MiXCR; each CDR3 protein has one entry. Here the sample spans approximately 690,000 distinct CDR3 sequences, less than 45% being singletons. About this clonotype itself: Antigen unknown.

Specimen: blood. The sequence derives from a man older than 75 in good health.

The CDR3 is CASSLASGQGPDTQYF. CDR3 bases: TGTGCCAGCAGCTTAGCGTCGGGACAGGGCCCAGATACGCAGTATTTT. This sequence joins TRBV7-2 and TRBJ2-3; 9 bases align to TRBD1. The trim removed 0 bases at V and 4 bases at J, leaving 5 bases unmatched. This CDR3 region has 16 residues. Germline V gene sequence: CDR1 SGHTA, CDR2 FQGNSA.